This TCR beta chain was observed in a study of T cell responses to AZD1222 COVID-19 vaccine. Study observations and caveats: White British people made up most donors, females outnumbered males, and clonal diversity was possibly underestimated. Baseline seropositivity characterized only six AZD1222 recipients.

V dropped 8 bases and J dropped 6; count of bases not matched to a gene: 4. Germline CDR1 SNHLY, CDR2 FYNNEI. This CDR3 has 14 amino acids. Turning to this clone: Its antigen remains unknown.

Sequenced by immunoSEQ multiplex PCR; TCRdb stores in-frame clones only, minus some. Of 120,000 to 150,000 clones listed, approximately 90% are singletons. The sample in question was peripheral blood, obtained on day 0 of AZD1222 vaccination. This clonotype was sampled from an adult in good health. The chain has TRBV2 and TRBJ2-2; 12 nucleotides match TRBD2. CDR3 in DNA: TGTGCCAGCCGGACTAGCGGGAAGGCCGGGGAGCTGTTTTTT. This codes for CASRTSGKAGELFF.